These T cell receptor beta chains were read from a single sample in a study of beta chain features in type 1 diabetes. Profiling relied on immunoSEQ multiplex PCR, and the TCRdb table lists in-frame clones only, not all of them. The sample shows 200,000 to 300,000 clones, around 9.9% of them seen only once. What was sequenced was naive CD4+ T cells from blood. These receptors came from a man younger than 40 with type 1 diabetes. The CDR3 runs from the conserved cysteine through the conserved F or W. Fields, in order: CDR3 DNA, CDR3 protein, D gene, J gene, CDR3 length, clone size, V gene. A D gene is named only where the DNA matches it firmly. Rows may omit the clone size; those that give it use once, few, many or a size class.

CDR3 DNA: TGTGCCAGCAGTGACCCGGGACAGGGCTACACCTTC
CDR3 protein: CASSDPGQGYTF
D gene: TRBD1
J gene: TRBJ1-2
CDR3 length: 12
clone size: once
V gene: TRBV25-1

CDR3 DNA: TGTGCCAGCAGCTTAAGCAGGGTTGTTACCGGGGAGCTGTTTTTT
CDR3 protein: CASSLSRVVTGELFF
D gene: .
J gene: TRBJ2-2
CDR3 length: 15
clone size: .
V gene: TRBV11-2

CDR3 DNA: TGCGCCAGCAGCTTGGTTCTAGCGGGGGGTGCAGATACGCAGTATTTT
CDR3 protein: CASSLVLAGGADTQYF
D gene: TRBD2
J gene: TRBJ2-3
CDR3 length: 16
clone size: .
V gene: TRBV5-1

CDR3 DNA: TGCGCCAGCAGCCCAGCAAGCGGGGGGGAAGAGACCCAGTACTTC
CDR3 protein: CASSPASGGEETQYF
D gene: TRBD2
J gene: TRBJ2-5
CDR3 length: 15
clone size: .
V gene: TRBV4-1

CDR3 DNA: TGTGCCAGCTCACCGAGCTCTACTCAAGAGACCCAGTACTTC
CDR3 protein: CASSPSSTQETQYF
D gene: .
J gene: TRBJ2-5
CDR3 length: 14
clone size: few
V gene: TRBV18

CDR3 DNA: TGTGCCAGCAGCAAGGGAGAATCCTACGAGCAGTACTTC
CDR3 protein: CASSKGESYEQYF
D gene: .
J gene: TRBJ2-7
CDR3 length: 13
clone size: few
V gene: TRBV21-1

CDR3 DNA: TGTGCCAGCAGTACCCGGGACAGAAAAGATGAAGCTTTCTTT
CDR3 protein: CASSTRDRKDEAFF
D gene: TRBD1
J gene: TRBJ1-1
CDR3 length: 14
clone size: once
V gene: TRBV25-1

CDR3 DNA: TGTGCCAGCAGCTCCCGGGACAGGGTTTGGGAGACCCAGTACTTC
CDR3 protein: CASSSRDRVWETQYF
D gene: TRBD1
J gene: TRBJ2-5
CDR3 length: 15
clone size: .
V gene: TRBV9

CDR3 DNA: TGCGCCAGCAGCGACACCCGACAGGACCAAGAGACCCAGTACTTC
CDR3 protein: CASSDTRQDQETQYF
D gene: .
J gene: TRBJ2-5
CDR3 length: 15
clone size: few
V gene: TRBV5-1

CDR3 DNA: TGTGCCAGCAGCTCTCAGGCTAGCACAGATACGCAGTATTTT
CDR3 protein: CASSSQASTDTQYF
D gene: .
J gene: TRBJ2-3
CDR3 length: 14
clone size: few
V gene: TRBV11-2

CDR3 DNA: TGTGCCAGCAGTGAGAGACAGGGTGCTTTCTTT
CDR3 protein: CASSERQGAFF
D gene: TRBD1
J gene: TRBJ1-1
CDR3 length: 11
clone size: .
V gene: TRBV6-6

CDR3 DNA: TGTGCCAGCAGCGCTTCGGATGCGACGGGGACCTTC
CDR3 protein: CASSASDATGTF
D gene: .
J gene: TRBJ1-2
CDR3 length: 12
clone size: few
V gene: TRBV5-4

CDR3 DNA: TGTGCCAGCAGCTTAGCGAACAGGTTTGCGGAGACCCAGTACTTC
CDR3 protein: CASSLANRFAETQYF
D gene: .
J gene: TRBJ2-5
CDR3 length: 15
clone size: .
V gene: TRBV11-1

CDR3 DNA: TGTGCCAGCAGCTTAACGACCGCGGGCGGCTACACCTTC
CDR3 protein: CASSLTTAGGYTF
D gene: .
J gene: TRBJ1-2
CDR3 length: 13
clone size: few
V gene: TRBV11-2

CDR3 DNA: TGTGCCAGCAGTTTAAGACTAGCGGGGGACCATCTCTCCGAGCAGTACTTC
CDR3 protein: CASSLRLAGDHLSEQYF
D gene: TRBD2
J gene: TRBJ2-7
CDR3 length: 17
clone size: .
V gene: TRBV28

CDR3 DNA: TGTGCCGAACGTCTCAGGGGTGAAAAACTGTTTTTT
CDR3 protein: CAERLRGEKLFF
D gene: .
J gene: TRBJ1-4
CDR3 length: 12
clone size: few
V gene: TRBV30

CDR3 DNA: TGTGCCAGCAGCTCTTACGGGGGTGGCCACGAGCAGTACTTC
CDR3 protein: CASSSYGGGHEQYF
D gene: .
J gene: TRBJ2-7
CDR3 length: 14
clone size: few
V gene: TRBV13

CDR3 DNA: TGCGCCAGCAGCTCAAGGGGACAGGGGACCGAGCAGTACTTC
CDR3 protein: CASSSRGQGTEQYF
D gene: TRBD1
J gene: TRBJ2-7
CDR3 length: 14
clone size: .
V gene: TRBV5-1

CDR3 DNA: TGTGCCAGCAGCCAAAACCGGGGAGGTTCTTATACGCAGTATTTT
CDR3 protein: CASSQNRGGSYTQYF
D gene: .
J gene: TRBJ2-3
CDR3 length: 15
clone size: few
V gene: TRBV5-6

CDR3 DNA: TGTGCCATCAGCCGGGACAGAGTGTACGAGCAGTACTTC
CDR3 protein: CAISRDRVYEQYF
D gene: TRBD1
J gene: TRBJ2-7
CDR3 length: 13
clone size: few
V gene: TRBV10-3

CDR3 DNA: TGTGCCAGCAGCTTGGGACTAGCGGGGGGGCCAGGGAATGAGCAGTTCTTC
CDR3 protein: CASSLGLAGGPGNEQFF
D gene: TRBD2
J gene: TRBJ2-1
CDR3 length: 17
clone size: .
V gene: TRBV5-4

CDR3 DNA: TGTGCCAGCTCCCTGGCGGGGGGCCCGTACAATGAGCAGTTCTTC
CDR3 protein: CASSLAGGPYNEQFF
D gene: TRBD2
J gene: TRBJ2-1
CDR3 length: 15
clone size: .
V gene: TRBV6-6

CDR3 DNA: TGTGCCAGCAGCGTAGGGGTTAGCGGGACCCTCTCCTACGAGCAGTACTTC
CDR3 protein: CASSVGVSGTLSYEQYF
D gene: TRBD2
J gene: TRBJ2-7
CDR3 length: 17
clone size: few
V gene: TRBV9

CDR3 DNA: TGCGCCAGCAGCCAACCTATACTCAGGGGGGCCGCAGCCTACGAGCAGTACTTC
CDR3 protein: CASSQPILRGAAAYEQYF
D gene: .
J gene: TRBJ2-7
CDR3 length: 18
clone size: few
V gene: TRBV4-1

CDR3 DNA: TGTGCCAGCAGCTTGCGGGGGGTAAATGGCTACACCTTC
CDR3 protein: CASSLRGVNGYTF
D gene: .
J gene: TRBJ1-2
CDR3 length: 13
clone size: .
V gene: TRBV7-2

CDR3 DNA: TGTGCCAGCAGCGGACTAGCGGGGGGGCGCAATGAGCAGTTCTTC
CDR3 protein: CASSGLAGGRNEQFF
D gene: TRBD2
J gene: TRBJ2-1
CDR3 length: 15
clone size: .
V gene: TRBV7-3